Below are 27 T cell receptor beta chains sequenced from a single sample in a study of cytotoxic CD8 clonotypes in ibrutinib-treated CLL. Assay: immunoSEQ multiplex PCR; the TCRdb copy retains only in-frame clones and omits some. The sample shows fewer than 400,000 clones, roughly 71% of them seen only once. The source material was PBMCs, sampled after 36 months of ibrutinib treatment. These receptors were obtained from a human donor with chronic lymphocytic leukemia.

This chain links TRBV7-6 with TRBJ2-7; 7 bases map to TRBD1. Germline lookup yields CDR1 SGHVS and CDR2 FNYEAQ. V was pared by 3 bases and J by 3 bases, with 8 bases of the junction left unmatched. The CDR3 totals 15 residues. The CDR3 nucleotides are TGTGCCAGCAGCTTCCGGGATGGGACAGTCTACGAGCAGTACTTC. Protein sequence: CASSFRDGTVYEQYF.

The V call is TRBV10-3, the J call TRBJ2-7, with 10 bases identical to TRBD1. The CDR3 runs 13 residues. Germline V lookup: CDR1 ENHRY, CDR2 SYGVKD. V lost 6 bases to trimming and J lost 5 bases; unmatched junction nucleotides: 4. The CDR3: CAIRGQGVDEQYF. In DNA form, the CDR3 reads TGTGCCATCAGAGGACAGGGGGTAGACGAGCAGTACTTC.

V and J are TRBV9 and TRBJ2-7; D is possibly TRBD1 or TRBD2 (6 bases each). V was cut by 4 bases and J by 6 bases, with 14 bases left in between. This CDR3 has 13 residues. Looked up from germline, CDR1 is SGDLS and CDR2 is YYNGEE. CDR3 residues: CASSTRLGGEQYF. Written as DNA, the CDR3 is TGTGCCAGCAGCACCCGACTAGGGGGCGAGCAGTACTTC.

The chain is built from TRBV11-1 and TRBJ1-1; D ambiguous. This CDR3 is 14 amino acids long. Trimming left V 1 base short and J 2 bases short, with 8 bases between. From germline, CDR1 is SGHAT and CDR2 FQDESV (reference sequence). The CDR3 here is CASSLVRGNTEAFF. The CDR3 region has the DNA TGTGCCAGCAGCTTAGTGAGAGGCAACACTGAAGCTTTCTTT. Drawing the rest from reference TRBV11-1 and TRBJ1-1, the complete variable domain is EAEVAQSPRYKITEKSQAVAFWCDPISGHATLYWYRQILGQGPELLVQFQDESVVDDSQLPKDRFSAERLKGVDSTLKIQPAELGDSAMYLCASSLVRGNTEAFFGQGTRLTVV.

The V call is TRBV4-1, the J call TRBJ2-3; 12 bases map to TRBD1. Looked up from germline, CDR1 is MGHRA and CDR2 is YSYEKL. The trim removed 3 bases at V and 4 bases at J, leaving 5 bases unmatched. CDR3 length: 16 amino acids. The DNA of the CDR3 is TGCGCCAGCAGCCAGGGGACAGGGGGCGCCCCAGATACGCAGTATTTT. It specifies CASSQGTGGAPDTQYF.

This clone was seen just once. The chain couples TRBV7-7 to TRBJ2-2; 12 bases are a match to TRBD2. The CDR3 is made up of 15 amino acids. Germline loops: CDR1 SSHAT, CDR2 FNYEAQ (reference sequence). V shed 8 bases, J shed 4 bases, and the junction held 5 bases outside the gene matches. In DNA, the CDR3 is TGTGCCAGCGGGATGGGACTAGCGGGCACCGGGGAGCTGTTTTTT. Its translation: CASGMGLAGTGELFF.

The chain joins TRBV4-1 to TRBJ2-7, with 12 bases that match TRBD2. This CDR3 region has 18 residues. The junction had 7 bases not matched to a gene; V was cut back by 1 base and J by 0 bases. CDR1 MGHRA and CDR2 YSYEKL come from the germline V gene. DNA for the CDR3: TGCGCCAGCAGCCAAGGGACTAGCGGGAACCGGCCCTCCTACGAGCAGTACTTC. Encoded protein: CASSQGTSGNRPSYEQYF.

The rearrangement links TRBV5-1 to TRBJ2-7; no clear D gene. CDR1 and CDR2 (germline): SGHRS, YFSETQ. V dropped 0 bases and J dropped 6 bases, with 7 bases sitting between them. This CDR3 is built from 12 residues. CDR3: CASSLGGGEQYF. Written as DNA, the CDR3 is TGCGCCAGCAGCTTGGGAGGCGGCGAGCAGTACTTC.

V is TRBV28 and J is TRBJ1-5, with 8 bases aligning to TRBD1. Unmatched junction bases numbered 13, after V lost 2 bases and J lost 7 bases. Germline CDR1 is MDHEN and CDR2 is SYDVKM. This CDR3 region has 17 residues. The CDR3 DNA reads as TGTGCCAGCAGTTTAGGGCACGGGACAGGTAATGGCCAGCCCCAGCATTTT. Residues: CASSLGHGTGNGQPQHF.

This chain links TRBV6-5 with TRBJ1-6; D is perhaps TRBD1 (5 bases). Germline CDR1 and CDR2: MNHEY and SVGAGI. CDR3 length equals 11 residues. Trimming shortened V by 8 bases and J by 14 bases, and 13 bases separated the two germline ends. CDR3 residues: CASGGDPTLHF. CDR3 nucleotides: TGTGCCAGCGGAGGGGACCCCACCCTCCACTTT.

The chain joins TRBV18 to TRBJ2-7, with D maybe TRBD1 (6 bases). Trimming stripped 6 bases from V and 5 bases from J, with 20 bases between. The CDR3 loop spans 15 amino acids. Per the germline V gene, CDR1 is KGHSH and CDR2 is LQKENI. CDR3 loop: CASSRLPGHTDEQYF. The CDR3 DNA is TGTGCCAGCTCTCGACTACCGGGACATACCGACGAGCAGTACTTC. Combining the CDR3 with reference TRBV18 and TRBJ2-7 gives the whole variable domain NAGVMQNPRHLVRRRGQEARLRCSPMKGHSHVYWYRQLPEEGLKFMVYLQKENIIDESGMPKERFSAEFPKEGPSILRIQQVVRGDSAAYFCASSRLPGHTDEQYFGPGTRLTVT.

The chain joins TRBV29-1 to TRBJ2-1, with D uncertain. The germline V gene encodes CDR1 SQVTM and CDR2 ANQGSEA. CDR3 length: 13 amino acids. Trimming shortened V by 7 bases and J by 0 bases, and 10 bases separated the two germline ends. The CDR3, as DNA: TGCAGCGACGGCGTTAGCTCCTACAATGAGCAGTTCTTC. Protein product: CSDGVSSYNEQFF.

The chain uses TRBV9 and TRBJ2-2; 7 nucleotides line up with TRBD1. In germline, CDR1 is SGDLS, CDR2 YYNGEE. Trimming at V came to 4 bases and at J to 4 bases, leaving 10 bases not matched to a gene. The CDR3 is made up of 16 amino acids. The CDR3: CASSFRQGMFTGELFF. The CDR3 DNA follows: TGTGCCAGCAGCTTCAGACAGGGAATGTTCACCGGGGAGCTGTTTTTT.

The chain uses TRBV6-1 and TRBJ1-5; D might be TRBD1 (5 bases). Trimming shortened V by 1 base and J by 0 bases, and 10 bases separated the two germline ends. The germline V gene encodes CDR1 MNHNS and CDR2 SASEGT. The CDR3 length is 16 residues. CDR3 coding DNA: TGTGCCAGCAGTGAAGGAGGCAGGGTTAGCAATCAGCCCCAGCATTTT. Its protein is CASSEGGRVSNQPQHF.

V is TRBV5-1 and J is TRBJ2-5; possibly TRBD1 for D (6 bases). V was trimmed by 4 bases and J by 0 bases, leaving 13 bases between them. The CDR3 has 15 amino acids. The V gene's germline CDR1 is SGHRS and CDR2 YFSETQ. As DNA, the CDR3 is TGCGCCAGCAGCCCTACCGGGACACACCAAGAGACCCAGTACTTC. It translates to CASSPTGTHQETQYF.

The rearrangement uses TRBV7-8 and TRBJ2-5, with D possibly being TRBD2 (6 bases). This CDR3 is 14 amino acids long. Germline V CDR1 and CDR2: SGHVS, FQNEAQ. Deletions cut 1 base from V and 5 bases from J, with 11 bases between. CDR3 in DNA: TGTGCCAGCAGCTTAGGTGGCGGGATTGAGACCCAGTACTTC. Encoded protein: CASSLGGGIETQYF.

This chain uses TRBV5-4 with TRBJ2-1; a possible D gene is TRBD2 (6 bases). This CDR3 contains 14 residues. Between the trimmed V and J ends, which lost 4 bases and 7 bases, there was a span of 15 bases. Germline CDR1 and CDR2: SGHNT and YYREEE (reference sequence). CDR3 in amino acids: CASSPGGPRNEQFF. DNA for the CDR3: TGTGCCAGCAGCCCCGGGGGACCCCGAAATGAGCAGTTCTTC. The variable domain in full, with the rest retrieved from reference TRBV5-4 and TRBJ2-1, is ETGVTQSPTHLIKTRGQQVTLRCSSQSGHNTVSWYQQALGQGPQFIFQYYREEENGRGNFPPRFSGLQFPNYSSELNVNALELDDSALYLCASSPGGPRNEQFFGPGTRLTVL.

The chain recombines TRBV18 with TRBJ2-1; D might be TRBD1 (6 bases). The length of the CDR3 is 14 residues. The germline CDR1 and CDR2 sequences are KGHSH and LQKENI. Trimming took 2 bases from V and 4 from J, leaving 9 bases between them. The CDR3 loop reads CASSPNTGYNEQFF. CDR3 bases: TGTGCCAGCTCACCAAATACAGGGTACAATGAGCAGTTCTTC. Using reference TRBV18 and TRBJ2-1 for the parts outside the CDR3, the full variable domain is NAGVMQNPRHLVRRRGQEARLRCSPMKGHSHVYWYRQLPEEGLKFMVYLQKENIIDESGMPKERFSAEFPKEGPSILRIQQVVRGDSAAYFCASSPNTGYNEQFFGPGTRLTVL.

The chain uses TRBV4-1 and TRBJ2-1, with unresolved D. In germline, CDR1 is MGHRA, CDR2 YSYEKL. The CDR3 spans 15 residues. V lost 0 bases, J lost 1 base, and 7 bases lay in between. In DNA, the CDR3 is TGCGCCAGCAGCCAAGATCTGGGTTCCTACAATGAGCAGTTCTTC. Translation gives CASSQDLGSYNEQFF.

The CDR3 region has the DNA TGTGCCATCAGTGGGGGACAGGGCCTTACCTACGAGCAGTACTTC. Its translation: CAISGGQGLTYEQYF. The rearrangement joins TRBV10-3 to TRBJ2-7, with 9 bases lining up with TRBD1. The CDR3 runs 15 residues. In germline, CDR1 is ENHRY, CDR2 SYGVKD. V shed 4 bases, J shed 2 bases, and the junction held 6 bases outside the gene matches.

A remark on this clone: The identical CDR3 is also encoded by other nucleotide sequences in the sample. V usage is TRBV20-1 and J usage is TRBJ2-2, with D unresolved. CDR3 length: 11 amino acids. V was clipped by 6 bases and J by 2 bases, with 4 bases between them. Germline V gene sequence: CDR1 DFQATT, CDR2 SNEGSKA (reference sequence). CDR3 sequence reads: CSARNTGELFF. As DNA, the CDR3 is TGCAGTGCCCGAAACACCGGGGAGCTGTTTTTT.

The chain has TRBV19 and TRBJ1-1; tentative D call: TRBD1 (5 bases). The CDR3 extends over 13 amino acids. V lost 5 bases to trimming and J lost 11 bases, with 18 bases between them. Germline V gene lookup returns CDR1 LNHDA and CDR2 SQIVND (reference sequence). CDR3 loop: CASSDPGLGGAFF. The DNA for the CDR3 is TGTGCCAGTAGTGATCCAGGGCTTGGTGGCGCTTTCTTT. Full variable domain (outside the CDR3, taken from reference TRBV19 and TRBJ1-1): DGGITQSPKYLFRKEGQNVTLSCEQNLNHDAMYWYRQDPGQGLRLIYYSQIVNDFQKGDIAEGYSVSREKKESFPLTVTSAQKNPTAFYLCASSDPGLGGAFFGQGTRLTVV.

The chain carries TRBV18 and TRBJ1-4, with D possibly being TRBD1 (5 bases). This CDR3 comprises 15 residues. V was pared by 4 bases and J by 3 bases, with 12 bases between. Germline V gene data show CDR1 as KGHSH and CDR2 as LQKENI. In nucleotides, the CDR3 is TGTGCCAGCTCACTAGACGGGGGTGCTAATGAAAAACTGTTTTTT. Translating it yields CASSLDGGANEKLFF.

This clone was observed a single time. The rearrangement uses TRBV9 and TRBJ2-3; D is possibly TRBD2 (6 bases). This CDR3 has 16 residues. The V end was cut by 0 bases, the J end by 1 base, with 12 bases between. Germline V gene lookup returns CDR1 SGDLS and CDR2 YYNGEE. CDR3 DNA sequence: TGTGCCAGCAGCGTAGCTGGGAGGCGGGGCACAGATACGCAGTATTTT. It specifies CASSVAGRRGTDTQYF.

This clone came up a few times. The chain has TRBV6-1 and TRBJ2-2; D ambiguous. The V gene's germline CDR1 is MNHNS and CDR2 SASEGT. The V and J ends lost 3 bases and 1 base respectively, with 6 bases between them. The length of the CDR3 is 14 residues. CDR3 sequence: CASSEALNTGELFF. CDR3 sequence (DNA): TGTGCCAGCAGTGAGGCTTTGAACACCGGGGAGCTGTTTTTT.

V and J are TRBV5-1 and TRBJ2-7; TRBD2 agrees at 10 bases. The CDR3 loop spans 14 amino acids. Germline assignment: CDR1 SGHRS and CDR2 YFSETQ. Unmatched junction bases numbered 2, after V lost 0 bases and J lost 5 bases. CDR3 nucleotide sequence: TGCGCCAGCAGCTTGGTACTAGCGGGGAACGAGCAGTACTTC. Translation gives CASSLVLAGNEQYF.

The chain is built from TRBV5-1 and TRBJ2-1; D tentatively reads TRBD1 or TRBD2 (5 bases each). Trimming took off 4 bases at V and 8 bases at J, with 22 bases between the two ends. Germline values: CDR1 SGHRS, CDR2 YFSETQ. This CDR3 is 16 amino acids long. CDR3 loop: CASSMLPSTRDDEQFF. The CDR3 DNA sequence: TGCGCCAGCAGCATGTTACCCTCAACCAGGGACGATGAGCAGTTCTTC. Full variable domain (outside the CDR3, taken from reference TRBV5-1 and TRBJ2-1): KAGVTQTPRYLIKTRGQQVTLSCSPISGHRSVSWYQQTPGQGLQFLFEYFSETQRNKGNFPGRFSGRQFSNSRSEMNVSTLELGDSALYLCASSMLPSTRDDEQFFGPGTRLTVL.